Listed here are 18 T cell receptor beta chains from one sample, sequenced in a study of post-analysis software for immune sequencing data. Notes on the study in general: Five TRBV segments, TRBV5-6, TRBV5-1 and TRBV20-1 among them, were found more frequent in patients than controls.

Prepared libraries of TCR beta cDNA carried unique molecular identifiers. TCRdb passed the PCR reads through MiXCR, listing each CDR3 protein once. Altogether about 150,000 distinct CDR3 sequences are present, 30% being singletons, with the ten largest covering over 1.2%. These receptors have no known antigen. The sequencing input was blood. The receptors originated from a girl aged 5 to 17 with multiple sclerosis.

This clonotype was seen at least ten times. The CDR3 bases are TGTGCCAGCAGCCCTTACGGACAGAGCAACTACGAGCAGTACTTC. Amino acids: CASSPYGQSNYEQYF. The chain employs TRBV7-2 and TRBJ2-7; maybe TRBD1 (6 bases). The ends were cut back, 5 bases at V and 3 bases at J, with 17 bases in the middle. This CDR3 region has 15 residues. CDR1 and CDR2 (germline): SGHTA, FQGNSA.

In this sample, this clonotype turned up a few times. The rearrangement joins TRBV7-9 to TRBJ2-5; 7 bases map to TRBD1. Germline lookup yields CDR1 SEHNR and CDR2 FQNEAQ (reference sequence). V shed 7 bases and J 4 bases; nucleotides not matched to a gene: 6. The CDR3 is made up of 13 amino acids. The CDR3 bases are TGTGCCAGCACGAGAAGGGGGCGAGAGACCCAGTACTTC. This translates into CASTRRGRETQYF.

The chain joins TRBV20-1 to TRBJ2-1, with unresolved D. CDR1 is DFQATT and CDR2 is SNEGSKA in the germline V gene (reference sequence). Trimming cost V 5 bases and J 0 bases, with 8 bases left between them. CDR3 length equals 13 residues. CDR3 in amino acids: CSALRVSYNEQFF. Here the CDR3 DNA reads TGCAGTGCTCTTCGAGTCTCCTACAATGAGCAGTTCTTC.

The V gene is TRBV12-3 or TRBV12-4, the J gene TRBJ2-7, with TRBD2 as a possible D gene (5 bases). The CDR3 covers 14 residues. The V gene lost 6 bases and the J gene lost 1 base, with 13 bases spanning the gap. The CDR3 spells CASRSRGRSYEQYF. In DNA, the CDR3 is TGTGCCAGCAGAAGTAGAGGGAGATCCTACGAGCAGTACTTC.

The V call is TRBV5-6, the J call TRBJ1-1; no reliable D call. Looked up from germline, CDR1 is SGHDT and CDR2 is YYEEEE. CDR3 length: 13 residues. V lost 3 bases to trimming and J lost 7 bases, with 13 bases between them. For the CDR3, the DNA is TGTGCCAGCAGCTATGGGTTATGGGGTGAAGCTTTCTTT. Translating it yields CASSYGLWGEAFF.

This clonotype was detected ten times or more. DNA of the CDR3: TGTGCCAGCAGTTCCGACACGACCGAAGCTTTCTTT. Amino acid sequence: CASSSDTTEAFF. The rearrangement joins TRBV6-6 to TRBJ1-1; D not resolved. CDR1 and CDR2 (germline): MNHNY, SVGAGI (reference sequence). The CDR3 is 12 residues long. V lost 4 bases, J lost 8 bases, and 11 bases lay in between.

CDR3 DNA: TGTGCCAGCAGTGAGGACGGACCCTACGAGCAGTACTTC. It encodes CASSEDGPYEQYF. The chain combines TRBV6-1 with TRBJ2-4; D uncertain. The J call may not be correct, given that the DNA end is closer to TRBJ2-7. This CDR3 region has 13 residues. Germline lookup yields CDR1 MNHNS and CDR2 SASEGT.

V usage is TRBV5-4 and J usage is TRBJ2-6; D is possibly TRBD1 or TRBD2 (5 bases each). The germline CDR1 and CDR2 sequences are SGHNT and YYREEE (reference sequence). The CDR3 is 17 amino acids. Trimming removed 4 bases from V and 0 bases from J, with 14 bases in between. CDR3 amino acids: CASSGRGMSSGANVLTF. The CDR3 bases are TGTGCCAGCAGCGGACGGGGCATGAGCTCTGGGGCCAACGTCCTGACTTTC.

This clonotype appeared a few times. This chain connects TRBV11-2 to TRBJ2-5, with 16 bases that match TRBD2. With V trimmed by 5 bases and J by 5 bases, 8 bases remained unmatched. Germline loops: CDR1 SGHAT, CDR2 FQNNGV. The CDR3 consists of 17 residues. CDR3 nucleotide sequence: TGTGCCAGCAGCCCCGGTAGGGGACTAGCGGGAGGGGAGACCCAGTACTTC. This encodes CASSPGRGLAGGETQYF.

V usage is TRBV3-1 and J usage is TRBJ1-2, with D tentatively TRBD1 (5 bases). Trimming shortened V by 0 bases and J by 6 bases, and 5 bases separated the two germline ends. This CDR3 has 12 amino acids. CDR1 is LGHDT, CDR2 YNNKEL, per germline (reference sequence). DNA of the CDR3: TGTGCCAGCAGCCAAGACAGGGATGGCTACACCTTC. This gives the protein CASSQDRDGYTF.

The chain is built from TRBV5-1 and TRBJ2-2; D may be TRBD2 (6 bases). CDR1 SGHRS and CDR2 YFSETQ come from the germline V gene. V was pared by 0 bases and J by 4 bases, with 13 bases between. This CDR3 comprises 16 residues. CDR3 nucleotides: TGCGCCAGCAGCTTGGACATTGGGGGGTTCACCGGGGAGCTGTTTTTT. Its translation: CASSLDIGGFTGELFF. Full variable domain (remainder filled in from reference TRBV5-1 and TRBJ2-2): KAGVTQTPRYLIKTRGQQVTLSCSPISGHRSVSWYQQTPGQGLQFLFEYFSETQRNKGNFPGRFSGRQFSNSRSEMNVSTLELGDSALYLCASSLDIGGFTGELFFGEGSRLTVL.

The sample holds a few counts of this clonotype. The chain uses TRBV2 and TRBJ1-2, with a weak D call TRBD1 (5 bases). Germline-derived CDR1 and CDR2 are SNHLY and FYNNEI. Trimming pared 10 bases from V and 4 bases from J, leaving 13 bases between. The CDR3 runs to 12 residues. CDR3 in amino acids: CATVGPGYGYTF. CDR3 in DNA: TGTGCCACTGTGGGGCCGGGCTATGGCTACACCTTC.

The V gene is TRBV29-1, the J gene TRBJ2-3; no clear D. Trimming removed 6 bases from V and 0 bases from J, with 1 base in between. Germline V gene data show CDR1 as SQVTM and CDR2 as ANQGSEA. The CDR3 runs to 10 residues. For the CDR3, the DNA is TGCAGCGTGAGCACAGATACGCAGTATTTT. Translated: CSVSTDTQYF.

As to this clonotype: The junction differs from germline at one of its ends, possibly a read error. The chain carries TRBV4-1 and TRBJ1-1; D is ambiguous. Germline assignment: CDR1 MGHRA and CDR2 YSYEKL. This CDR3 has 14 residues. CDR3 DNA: TGCGCCGGCAGCCGCGACCATCGGGGCACTGAAGCTTTCTTT. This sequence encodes CAGSRDHRGTEAFF.

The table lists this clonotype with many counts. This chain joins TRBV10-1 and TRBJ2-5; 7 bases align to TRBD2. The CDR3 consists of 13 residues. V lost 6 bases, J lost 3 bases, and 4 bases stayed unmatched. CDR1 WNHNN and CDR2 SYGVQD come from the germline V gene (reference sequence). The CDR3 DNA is TGCGCCAGCAGCTGGGGAGGGGAAGAGACCCAGTACTTC. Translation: CASSWGGEETQYF.

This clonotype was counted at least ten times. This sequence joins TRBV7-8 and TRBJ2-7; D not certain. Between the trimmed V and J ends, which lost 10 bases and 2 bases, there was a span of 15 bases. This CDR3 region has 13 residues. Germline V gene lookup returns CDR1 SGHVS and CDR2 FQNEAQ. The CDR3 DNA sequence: TGTGCCACCCTCGGCCAGTCACCCTACGAGCAGTACTTC. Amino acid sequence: CATLGQSPYEQYF. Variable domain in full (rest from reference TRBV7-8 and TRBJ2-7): GAGVSQSPRYKVAKRGQDVALRCDPISGHVSLFWYQQALGQGPEFLTYFQNEAQLDKSGLPSDRFFAERPEGSVSTLKIQRTQQEDSAVYLCATLGQSPYEQYFGPGTRLTVT.

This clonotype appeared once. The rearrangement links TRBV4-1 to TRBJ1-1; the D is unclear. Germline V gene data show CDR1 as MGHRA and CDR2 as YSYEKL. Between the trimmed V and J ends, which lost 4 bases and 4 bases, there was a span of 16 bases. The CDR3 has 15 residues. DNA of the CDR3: TGCGCCAGCAGCCGTACCCCGACCCCAGGCACTGAAGCTTTCTTT. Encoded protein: CASSRTPTPGTEAFF.

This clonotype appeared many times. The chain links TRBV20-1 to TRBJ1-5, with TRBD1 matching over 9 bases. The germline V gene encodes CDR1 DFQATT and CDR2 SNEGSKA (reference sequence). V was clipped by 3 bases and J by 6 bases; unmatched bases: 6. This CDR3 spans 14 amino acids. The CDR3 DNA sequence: TGCAGTGCTAGTGGACAGGGGCCGTTTCAGCCCCAGCATTTT. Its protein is CSASGQGPFQPQHF.